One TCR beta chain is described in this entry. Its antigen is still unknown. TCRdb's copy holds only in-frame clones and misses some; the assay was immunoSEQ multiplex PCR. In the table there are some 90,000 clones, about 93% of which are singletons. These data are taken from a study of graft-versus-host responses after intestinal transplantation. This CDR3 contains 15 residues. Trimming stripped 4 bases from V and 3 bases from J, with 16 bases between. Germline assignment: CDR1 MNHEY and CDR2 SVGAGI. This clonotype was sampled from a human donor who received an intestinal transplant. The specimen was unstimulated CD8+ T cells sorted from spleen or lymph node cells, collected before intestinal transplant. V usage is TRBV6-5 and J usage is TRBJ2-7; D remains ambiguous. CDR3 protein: CASSFFMGGDYEQYF. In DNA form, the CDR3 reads TGTGCCAGCAGTTTTTTTATGGGCGGCGACTACGAGCAGTACTTC.